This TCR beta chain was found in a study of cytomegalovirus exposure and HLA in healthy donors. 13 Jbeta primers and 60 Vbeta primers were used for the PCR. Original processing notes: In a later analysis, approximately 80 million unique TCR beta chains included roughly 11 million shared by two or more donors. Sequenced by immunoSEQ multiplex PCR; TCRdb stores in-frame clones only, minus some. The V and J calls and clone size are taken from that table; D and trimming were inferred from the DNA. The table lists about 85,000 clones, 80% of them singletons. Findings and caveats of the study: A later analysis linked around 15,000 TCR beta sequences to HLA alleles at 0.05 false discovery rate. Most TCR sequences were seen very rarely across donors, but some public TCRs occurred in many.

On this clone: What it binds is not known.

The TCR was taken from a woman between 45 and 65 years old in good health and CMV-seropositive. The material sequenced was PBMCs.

This CDR3 is CASSLNRVVAYGYTF. In DNA form, the CDR3 reads TGTGCCAGCAGCTTGAACAGGGTGGTGGCCTATGGCTACACCTTC. V gene TRBV5-6 combines with J gene TRBJ1-2; maybe TRBD1 (6 bases). This CDR3 has 15 residues. The V end was cut by 1 base, the J end by 4 bases, with 14 bases between. CDR1 and CDR2 (germline): SGHDT, YYEEEE.